One sample yielded the 13 T cell receptor beta chains listed below, sequenced in a study of T cell responses to AZD1222 COVID-19 vaccine (dated by TCRdb to the early 2020s). Taken with the paper, the label for time point translates to: about 28 days (+/-7) after the second vaccine dose. The library was obtained by the immunoSEQ multiplex PCR assay. TCRdb provides this immuneACCESS table in a form limited to in-frame rearrangements. Some clones are lacking; in checked studies, under half of them reflect an unresolved V gene, and why the rest are absent is not known. Within this sample are under 150,000 clones, with just under 95% of them counted one time only. The top ten hold about 1.1% of the sample. Material: peripheral blood, obtained 28 days after the second AZD1222 dose. These receptors all come from an adult who received the AZD1222 COVID-19 vaccine.

The chain combines TRBV5-1 with TRBJ2-1, with D unclear. This CDR3 spans 11 amino acids. The germline V gene has CDR1 SGHRS and CDR2 YFSETQ. V was clipped by 4 bases and J by 10 bases, with 9 bases between them. The CDR3 DNA follows: TGCGCCAGCAGCCCCAAGGACGAGCAGTTCTTC. It encodes CASSPKDEQFF.

DNA for the CDR3: TGCGCCAGCAGCCAAGATCAGGGGGGGCACTATGGCTACACCTTC. Amino acid sequence: CASSQDQGGHYGYTF. The V gene is TRBV4-3, the J gene TRBJ1-2; 7 bases are shared with TRBD1. With V trimmed by 0 bases and J by 3 bases, 4 bases remained unmatched. Germline CDR1 reads LGHNA; CDR2 reads YSLEER. There are 15 residues in the CDR3.

This chain uses TRBV14 with TRBJ1-1; D gene ambiguous. Germline CDR1 SGHDN, CDR2 FVKESK. CDR3 length: 14 amino acids. V was trimmed by 4 bases and J by 1 base, leaving 10 bases between them. The CDR3, as DNA: TGTGCCAGCAGCCCCCAACGGGGGAACACTGAAGCTTTCTTT. Translation: CASSPQRGNTEAFF.

CDR3 nucleotide sequence: TGTGCCAGCTCCCTATCCGATCCTAACTATGGCTACACCTTC. It encodes CASSLSDPNYGYTF. V and J are TRBV28 and TRBJ1-2; D is unresolved. Germline CDR1 MDHEN, CDR2 SYDVKM. V gave up 8 bases and J gave up 0 bases, with 13 bases separating them. The CDR3 runs 14 residues.

The V gene is TRBV2, the J gene TRBJ1-5, with D possibly TRBD1 on 6 matching bases. V gave up 6 bases and J gave up 3 bases, with 15 bases separating them. Germline loops: CDR1 SNHLY, CDR2 FYNNEI. The CDR3 extends over 15 amino acids. DNA for the CDR3: TGTGCCAGCAGAGAAAGACAGGTTTCCAATCAGCCCCAGCATTTT. It encodes CASRERQVSNQPQHF. Variable domain in full (rest from reference TRBV2 and TRBJ1-5): EPEVTQTPSHQVTQMGQEVILRCVPISNHLYFYWYRQILGQKVEFLVSFYNNEISEKSEIFDDQFSVERPDGSNFTLKIRSTKLEDSAMYFCASRERQVSNQPQHFGDGTRLSIL.

The chain combines TRBV11-2 with TRBJ2-1, with 8 bases aligning to TRBD2. Looked up from germline, CDR1 is SGHAT and CDR2 is FQNNGV. The V and J ends lost 5 bases and 7 bases, in that order; junction bases with no gene match: 10. This CDR3 is 15 amino acids long. CDR3 nucleotides: TGTGCCAGCAGCCGGAGCGGGGGAGGAGGGAATGAGCAGTTCTTC. It translates to CASSRSGGGGNEQFF.

This clone came up once. The chain has TRBV19 and TRBJ1-1; weak D call: TRBD1 (6 bases). V lost 4 bases, J lost 1 base, and 10 bases lay in between. This CDR3 comprises 14 residues. The germline CDR1 and CDR2 sequences are LNHDA and SQIVND (reference sequence). CDR3 sequence: CASSNRGQNTEAFF. The CDR3 nucleotides are TGTGCCAGTAGTAACCGGGGGCAGAACACTGAAGCTTTCTTT. The full variable domain, with the rest looked up from reference TRBV19 and TRBJ1-1, is DGGITQSPKYLFRKEGQNVTLSCEQNLNHDAMYWYRQDPGQGLRLIYYSQIVNDFQKGDIAEGYSVSREKKESFPLTVTSAQKNPTAFYLCASSNRGQNTEAFFGQGTRLTVV.

The rearrangement joins TRBV28 to TRBJ1-6; D gene unclear. Trimming took 6 bases from V and 13 from J, leaving 13 bases between them. The CDR3 runs to 12 residues. From germline, CDR1 is MDHEN and CDR2 SYDVKM. The CDR3 sequence is CASRTSGRPLHF. In DNA form, the CDR3 reads TGTGCCAGCAGAACGTCGGGGAGGCCCCTCCACTTT.

V gene TRBV7-9 combines with J gene TRBJ2-7, with D uncertain. Trimming took 3 bases from V and 2 from J, leaving 11 bases between them. The CDR3 runs to 14 residues. Per the germline V gene, CDR1 is SEHNR and CDR2 is FQNEAQ (reference sequence). DNA of the CDR3: TGTGCCAGCAGCTTCCCGGCGTCCCCCTACGAGCAGTACTTC. It encodes CASSFPASPYEQYF.

This chain links TRBV5-8 with TRBJ2-2; TRBD1 is a possible D gene (7 bases). Germline loops: CDR1 SGHTS, CDR2 YDEGEE. The CDR3 is 13 residues long. Trimming removed 6 bases from V and 4 bases from J, with 10 bases in between. CDR3: CASNQGGTGELFF. CDR3 bases: TGTGCCAGCAACCAGGGGGGCACCGGGGAGCTGTTTTTT.

In nucleotides, the CDR3 is TGTGCCAGCACCCTTATGGCAGGGGGCAATGGCTACACCTTC. Protein: CASTLMAGGNGYTF. The V call is TRBV28, the J call TRBJ1-2, with 8 nucleotides matching TRBD1. Germline CDR1 MDHEN, CDR2 SYDVKM. V lost 7 bases and J lost 6; bases outside the gene matches: 10. This CDR3 spans 14 amino acids.

The chain is built from TRBV29-1 and TRBJ2-3; D might be TRBD1 (5 bases). The CDR3 is 14 residues long. CDR1 is SQVTM, CDR2 ANQGSEA, per germline. The V end lost 4 bases, the J end lost 2 bases, and 13 bases lay between the germline ends. The CDR3 sequence is CSVVVSGFTDTQYF. CDR3 nucleotides: TGCAGCGTTGTAGTCTCAGGGTTCACAGATACGCAGTATTTT.

This chain joins TRBV30 and TRBJ1-6, with D unresolved. The CDR3 covers 13 residues. Germline CDR1 is GTSNPN and CDR2 is SVGIG (reference sequence). The V and J ends lost 2 bases and 10 bases respectively, with 12 bases between them. The CDR3 spells CAWSRQAGSPLHF. The CDR3 nucleotides read TGTGCCTGGAGTAGGCAGGCTGGGTCACCCCTCCACTTT.